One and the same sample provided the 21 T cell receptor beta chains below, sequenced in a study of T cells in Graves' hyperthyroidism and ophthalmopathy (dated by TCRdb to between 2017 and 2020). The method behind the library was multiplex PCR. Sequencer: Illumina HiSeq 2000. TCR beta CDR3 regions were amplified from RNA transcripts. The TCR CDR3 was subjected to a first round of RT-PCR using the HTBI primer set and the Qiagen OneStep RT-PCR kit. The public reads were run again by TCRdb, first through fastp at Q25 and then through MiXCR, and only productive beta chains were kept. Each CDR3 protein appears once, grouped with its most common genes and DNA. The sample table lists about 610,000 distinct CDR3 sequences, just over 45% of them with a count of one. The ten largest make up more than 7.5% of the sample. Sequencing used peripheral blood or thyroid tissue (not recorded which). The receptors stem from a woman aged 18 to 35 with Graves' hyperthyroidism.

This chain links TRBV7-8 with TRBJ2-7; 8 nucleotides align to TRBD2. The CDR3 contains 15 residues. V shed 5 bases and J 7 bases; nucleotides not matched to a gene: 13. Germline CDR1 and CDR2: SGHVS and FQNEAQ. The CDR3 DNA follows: TGTGCCAGCAGCCCGACTAGCGTGACCTACAATGAGCAGTACTTC. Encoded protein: CASSPTSVTYNEQYF.

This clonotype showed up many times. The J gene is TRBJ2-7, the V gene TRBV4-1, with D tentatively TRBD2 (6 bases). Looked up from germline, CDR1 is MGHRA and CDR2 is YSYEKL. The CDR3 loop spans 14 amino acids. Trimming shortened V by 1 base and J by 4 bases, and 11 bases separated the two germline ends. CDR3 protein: CASSQVLGGYEQYF. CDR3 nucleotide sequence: TGCGCCAGCAGCCAAGTCTTGGGGGGATACGAGCAGTACTTC.

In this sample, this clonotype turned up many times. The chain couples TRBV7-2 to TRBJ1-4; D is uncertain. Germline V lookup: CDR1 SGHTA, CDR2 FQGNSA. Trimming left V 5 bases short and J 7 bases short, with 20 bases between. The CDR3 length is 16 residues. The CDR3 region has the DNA TGTGCCAGCAGCAGAGAAATCGATCAAACGAGTGAAAAACTGTTTTTT. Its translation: CASSREIDQTSEKLFF.

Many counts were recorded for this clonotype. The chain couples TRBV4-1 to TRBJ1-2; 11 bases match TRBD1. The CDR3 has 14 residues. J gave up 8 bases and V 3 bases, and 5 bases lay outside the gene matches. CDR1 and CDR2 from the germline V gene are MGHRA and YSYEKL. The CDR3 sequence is CASSHGQGAQGYTF. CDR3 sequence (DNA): TGCGCCAGCAGCCATGGACAGGGGGCGCAAGGCTACACCTTC.

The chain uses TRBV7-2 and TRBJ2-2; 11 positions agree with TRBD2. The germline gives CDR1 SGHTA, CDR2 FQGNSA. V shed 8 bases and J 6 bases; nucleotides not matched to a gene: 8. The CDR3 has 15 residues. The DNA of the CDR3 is TGTGCCAGCTCCTTTAGCGGGAGGGAAGCCGGGGAGCTGTTTTTT. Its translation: CASSFSGREAGELFF.

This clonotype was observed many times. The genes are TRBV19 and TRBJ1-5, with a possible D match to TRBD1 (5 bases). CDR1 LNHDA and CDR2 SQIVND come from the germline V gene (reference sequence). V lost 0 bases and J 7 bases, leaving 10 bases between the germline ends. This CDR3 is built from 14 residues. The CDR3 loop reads CASSIEGGKQPQHF. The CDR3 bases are TGTGCCAGTAGTATAGAGGGGGGGAAGCAGCCCCAGCATTTT.

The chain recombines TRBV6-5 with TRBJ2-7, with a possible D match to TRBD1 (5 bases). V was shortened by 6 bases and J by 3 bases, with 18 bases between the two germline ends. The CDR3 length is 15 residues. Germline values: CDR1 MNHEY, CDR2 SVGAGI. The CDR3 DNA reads TGTGCCAGCAGGTCCCTCCAGGGTCCTCTCTACGAGCAGTACTTC. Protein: CASRSLQGPLYEQYF.

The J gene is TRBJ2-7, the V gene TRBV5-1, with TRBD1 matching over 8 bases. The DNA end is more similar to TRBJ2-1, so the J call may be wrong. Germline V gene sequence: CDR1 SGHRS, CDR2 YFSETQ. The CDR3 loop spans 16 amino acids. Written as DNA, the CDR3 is TGCGCCAGCAGCTTGGAGTGGACAGGGACATACAATGAGCAGTTCTTC. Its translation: CASSLEWTGTYNEQFF.

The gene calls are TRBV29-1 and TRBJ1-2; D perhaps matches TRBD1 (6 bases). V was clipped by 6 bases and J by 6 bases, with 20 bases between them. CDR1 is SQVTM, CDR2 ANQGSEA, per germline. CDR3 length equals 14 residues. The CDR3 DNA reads TGCAGCGTCGGCCGGACGGGGGGGCTCCATGGCTACACCTTC. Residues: CSVGRTGGLHGYTF.

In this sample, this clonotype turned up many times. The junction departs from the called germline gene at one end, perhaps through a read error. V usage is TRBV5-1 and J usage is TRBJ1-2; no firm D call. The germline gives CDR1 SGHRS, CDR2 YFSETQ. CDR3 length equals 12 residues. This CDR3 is CASSIMQPPGAF. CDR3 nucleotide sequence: TGCGCCAGCAGCATAATGCAACCTCCGGGCGCCTTC. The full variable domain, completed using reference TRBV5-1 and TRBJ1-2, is KAGVTQTPRYLIKTRGQQVTLSCSPISGHRSVSWYQQTPGQGLQFLFEYFSETQRNKGNFPGRFSGRQFSNSRSEMNVSTLELGDSALYLCASSIMQPPGAFGSGTRLTVV.

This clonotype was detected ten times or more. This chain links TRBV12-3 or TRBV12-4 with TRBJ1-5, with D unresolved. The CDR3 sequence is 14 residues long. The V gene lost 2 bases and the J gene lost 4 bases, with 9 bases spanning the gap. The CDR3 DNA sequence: TGTGCCAGCAGTTTATTAGTGGGAAATCAGCCCCAGCATTTT. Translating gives CASSLLVGNQPQHF.

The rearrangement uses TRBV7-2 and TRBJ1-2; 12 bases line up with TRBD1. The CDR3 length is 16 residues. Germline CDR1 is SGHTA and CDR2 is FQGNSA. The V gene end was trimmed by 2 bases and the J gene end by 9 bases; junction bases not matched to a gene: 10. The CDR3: CASSLTTGQGAFSYTF. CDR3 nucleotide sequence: TGTGCCAGCAGCTTAACGACGGGACAGGGGGCGTTTAGCTACACCTTC.

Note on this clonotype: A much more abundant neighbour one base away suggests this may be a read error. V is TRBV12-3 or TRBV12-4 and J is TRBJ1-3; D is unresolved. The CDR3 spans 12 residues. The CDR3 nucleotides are TGTGCCAGCAGCTCAGATGGAAACACCGTATATTTT. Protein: CASSSDGNTVYF.

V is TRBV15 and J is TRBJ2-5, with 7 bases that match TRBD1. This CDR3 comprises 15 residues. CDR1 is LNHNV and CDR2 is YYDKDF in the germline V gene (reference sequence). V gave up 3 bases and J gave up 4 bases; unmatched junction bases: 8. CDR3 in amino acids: CATSSRQGRGETQYF. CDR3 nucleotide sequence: TGTGCCACCAGCAGTAGACAGGGTAGAGGAGAGACCCAGTACTTC.

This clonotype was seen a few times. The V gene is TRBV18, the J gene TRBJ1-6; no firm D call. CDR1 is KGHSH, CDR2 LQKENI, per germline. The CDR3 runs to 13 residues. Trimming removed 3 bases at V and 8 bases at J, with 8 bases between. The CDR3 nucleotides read TGTGCCAGCTCACCCGGTCGGGATTCACCCCTCCACTTT. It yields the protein CASSPGRDSPLHF.

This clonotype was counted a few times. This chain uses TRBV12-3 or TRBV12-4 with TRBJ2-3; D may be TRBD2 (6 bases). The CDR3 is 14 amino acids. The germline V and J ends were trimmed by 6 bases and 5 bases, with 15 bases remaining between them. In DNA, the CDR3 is TGTGCCAGCAGCCCTATCCGGGGAGGAGATACGCAGTATTTT. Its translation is CASSPIRGGDTQYF.

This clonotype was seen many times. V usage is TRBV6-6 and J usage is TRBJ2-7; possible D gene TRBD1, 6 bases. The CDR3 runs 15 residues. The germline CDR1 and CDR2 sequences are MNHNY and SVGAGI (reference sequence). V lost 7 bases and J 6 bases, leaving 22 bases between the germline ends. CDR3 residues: CASTPFQGSVIEQYF. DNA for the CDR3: TGTGCCAGCACCCCCTTCCAGGGGTCTGTTATCGAGCAGTACTTC.

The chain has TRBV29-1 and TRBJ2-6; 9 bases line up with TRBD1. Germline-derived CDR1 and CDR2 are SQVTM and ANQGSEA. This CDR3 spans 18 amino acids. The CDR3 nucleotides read TGCCAGCAGCCCCGATGGGGACAGGGCCTCTCTGGGGCCAACGTCCTGACTTTC. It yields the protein CQQPRWGQGLSGANVLTF.

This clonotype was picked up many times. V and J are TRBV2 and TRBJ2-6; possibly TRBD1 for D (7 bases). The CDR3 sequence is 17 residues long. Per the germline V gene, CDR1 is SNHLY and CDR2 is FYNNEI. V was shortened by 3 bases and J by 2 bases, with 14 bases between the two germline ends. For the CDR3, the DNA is TGTGCCAGCAGTGAGGAGGGGGCGAGGACTGGGGCCAACGTCCTGACTTTC. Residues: CASSEEGARTGANVLTF.

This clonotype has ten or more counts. CDR3: CASSLGLESETQYF. CDR3 sequence (DNA): TGTGCCAGCAGTTTGGGACTAGAGAGTGAGACCCAGTACTTC. The chain carries TRBV12-3 or TRBV12-4 and TRBJ2-5; 8 bases map to TRBD2. Unmatched junction bases numbered 5, after V lost 3 bases and J lost 5 bases. The CDR3 sequence is 14 residues long.

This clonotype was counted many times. The CDR3 DNA reads TGTGCTACTAGAACTAGCGGGAGTCACGAGCAGTACTTC. Translation: CATRTSGSHEQYF. V gene TRBV6-5 combines with J gene TRBJ2-7; TRBD2 agrees at 11 bases. CDR3 length: 13 amino acids. Looked up from germline, CDR1 is MNHEY and CDR2 is SVGAGI.